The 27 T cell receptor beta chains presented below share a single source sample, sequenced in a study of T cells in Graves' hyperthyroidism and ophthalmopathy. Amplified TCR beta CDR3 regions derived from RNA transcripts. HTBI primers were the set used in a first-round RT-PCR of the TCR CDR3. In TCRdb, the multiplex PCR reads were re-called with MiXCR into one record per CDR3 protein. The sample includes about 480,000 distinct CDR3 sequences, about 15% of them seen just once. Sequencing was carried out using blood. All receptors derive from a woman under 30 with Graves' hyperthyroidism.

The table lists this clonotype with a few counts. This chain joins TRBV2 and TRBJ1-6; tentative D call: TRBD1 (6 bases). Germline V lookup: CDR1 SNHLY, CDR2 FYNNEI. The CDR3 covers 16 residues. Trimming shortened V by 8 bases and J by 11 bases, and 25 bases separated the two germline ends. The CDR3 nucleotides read TGTGCCAGCTCTTACAGGGCAGATGTTGGAATGCCACCCCTCCACTTT. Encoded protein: CASSYRADVGMPPLHF.

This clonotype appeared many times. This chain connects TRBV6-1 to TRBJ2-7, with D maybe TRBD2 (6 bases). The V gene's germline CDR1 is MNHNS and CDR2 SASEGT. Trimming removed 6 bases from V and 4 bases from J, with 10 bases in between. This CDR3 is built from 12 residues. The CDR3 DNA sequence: TGTGCCAGCAGCGGGACTTTTTACGAGCAGTACGTC. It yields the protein CASSGTFYEQYV.

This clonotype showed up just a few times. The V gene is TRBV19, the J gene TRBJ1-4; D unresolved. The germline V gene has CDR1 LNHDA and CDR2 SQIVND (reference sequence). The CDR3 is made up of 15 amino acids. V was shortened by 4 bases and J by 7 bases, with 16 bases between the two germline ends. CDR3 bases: TGTGCCAGTAGTAAATCGACCGCGGCGGGTGAAAAACTGTTTTTT. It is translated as CASSKSTAAGEKLFF.

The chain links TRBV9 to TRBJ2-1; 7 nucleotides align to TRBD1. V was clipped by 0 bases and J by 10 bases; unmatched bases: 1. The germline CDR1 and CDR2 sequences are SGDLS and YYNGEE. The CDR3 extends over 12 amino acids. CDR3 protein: CASSVEGAEQFF. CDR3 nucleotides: TGTGCCAGCAGCGTAGAGGGGGCAGAGCAGTTCTTC.

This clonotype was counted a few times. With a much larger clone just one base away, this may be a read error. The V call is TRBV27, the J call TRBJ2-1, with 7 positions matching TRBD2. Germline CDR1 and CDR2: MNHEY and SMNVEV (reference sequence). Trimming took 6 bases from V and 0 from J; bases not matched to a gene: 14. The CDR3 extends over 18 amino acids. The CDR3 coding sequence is TGTGCCAGCAGCCTCCCCCCGCATGGGGAGGGCTCCTACAATGAGCAGTTCTTC. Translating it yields CASSLPPHGEGSYNEQFF.

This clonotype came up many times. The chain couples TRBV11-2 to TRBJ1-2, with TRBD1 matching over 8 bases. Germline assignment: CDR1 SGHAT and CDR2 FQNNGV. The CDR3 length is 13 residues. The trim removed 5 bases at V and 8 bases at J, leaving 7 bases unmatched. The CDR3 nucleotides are TGTGCCAGCAGCCCTTGGACAGGGATGGGCTACACCTTC. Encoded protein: CASSPWTGMGYTF.

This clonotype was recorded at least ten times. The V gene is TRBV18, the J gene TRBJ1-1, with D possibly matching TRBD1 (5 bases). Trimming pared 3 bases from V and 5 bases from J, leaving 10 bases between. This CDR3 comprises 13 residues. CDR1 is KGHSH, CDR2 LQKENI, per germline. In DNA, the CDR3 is TGTGCCAGCTCACCCGGGTCAGGGACTGAAGCTTTCTTT. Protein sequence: CASSPGSGTEAFF.

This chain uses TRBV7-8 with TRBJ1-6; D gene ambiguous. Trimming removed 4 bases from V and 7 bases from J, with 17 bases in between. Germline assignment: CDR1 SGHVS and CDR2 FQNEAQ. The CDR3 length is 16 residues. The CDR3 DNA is TGTGCCAGCAGCTCACGTTATCGGGAGCCCAATTCACCCCTCCACTTT. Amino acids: CASSSRYREPNSPLHF. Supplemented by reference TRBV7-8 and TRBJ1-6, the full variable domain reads GAGVSQSPRYKVAKRGQDVALRCDPISGHVSLFWYQQALGQGPEFLTYFQNEAQLDKSGLPSDRFFAERPEGSVSTLKIQRTQQEDSAVYLCASSSRYREPNSPLHFGNGTRLTVT.

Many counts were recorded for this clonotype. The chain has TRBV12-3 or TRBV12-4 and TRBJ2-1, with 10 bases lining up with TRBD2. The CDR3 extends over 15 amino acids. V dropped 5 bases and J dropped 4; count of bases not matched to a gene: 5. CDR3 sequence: CASSPRTSGYNEQFF. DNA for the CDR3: TGTGCCAGCAGTCCCCGGACTAGCGGTTACAATGAGCAGTTCTTC.

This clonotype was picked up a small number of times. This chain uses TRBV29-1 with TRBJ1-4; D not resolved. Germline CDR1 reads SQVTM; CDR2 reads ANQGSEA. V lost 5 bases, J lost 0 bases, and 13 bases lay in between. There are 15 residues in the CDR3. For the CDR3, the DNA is TGCAGCGTTCTGGGTGCTTCTGCAACTAATGAAAAACTGTTTTTT. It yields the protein CSVLGASATNEKLFF.

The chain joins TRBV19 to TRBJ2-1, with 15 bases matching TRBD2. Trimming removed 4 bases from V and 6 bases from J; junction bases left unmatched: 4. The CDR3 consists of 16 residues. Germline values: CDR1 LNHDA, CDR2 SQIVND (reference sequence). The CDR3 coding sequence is TGTGCCAGTAGTAAGAGGACTAGCGGGAGGGCCAATGAGCAGTTCTTC. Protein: CASSKRTSGRANEQFF.

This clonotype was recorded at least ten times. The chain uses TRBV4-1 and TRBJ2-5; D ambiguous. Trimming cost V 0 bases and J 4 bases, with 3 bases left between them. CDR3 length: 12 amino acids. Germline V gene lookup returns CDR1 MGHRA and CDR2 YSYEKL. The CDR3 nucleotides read TGCGCCAGCAGCCAAGAACGAGAGACCCAGTACTTC. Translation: CASSQERETQYF.

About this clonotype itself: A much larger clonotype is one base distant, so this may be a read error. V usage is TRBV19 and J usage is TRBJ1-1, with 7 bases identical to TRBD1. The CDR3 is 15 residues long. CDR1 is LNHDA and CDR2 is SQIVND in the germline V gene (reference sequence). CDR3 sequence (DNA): TGTGCCAGTACCGAGCCCAGACAGGGTCACACTGGAGCTTTCTTT. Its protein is CASTEPRQGHTGAFF.

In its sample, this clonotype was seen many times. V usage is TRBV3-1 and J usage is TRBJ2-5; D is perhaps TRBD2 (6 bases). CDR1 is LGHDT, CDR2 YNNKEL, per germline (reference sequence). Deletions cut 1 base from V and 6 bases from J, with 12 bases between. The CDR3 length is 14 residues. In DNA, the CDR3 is TGTGCCAGCAGCCAAGCGGGAGACGAAAAGACCCAGTACTTC. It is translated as CASSQAGDEKTQYF.

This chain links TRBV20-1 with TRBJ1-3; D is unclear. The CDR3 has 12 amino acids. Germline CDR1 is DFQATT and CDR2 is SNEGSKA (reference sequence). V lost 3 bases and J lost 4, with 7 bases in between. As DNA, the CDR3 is TGCAGTGCTAGCGGCCCAGGAAACACCATATATTTT. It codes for CSASGPGNTIYF.

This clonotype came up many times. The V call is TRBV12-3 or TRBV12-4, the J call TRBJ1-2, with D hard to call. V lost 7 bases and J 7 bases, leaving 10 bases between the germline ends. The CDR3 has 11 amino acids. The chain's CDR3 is CASTIGLGYTF. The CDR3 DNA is TGTGCCAGCACCATAGGGCTTGGCTACACCTTC.

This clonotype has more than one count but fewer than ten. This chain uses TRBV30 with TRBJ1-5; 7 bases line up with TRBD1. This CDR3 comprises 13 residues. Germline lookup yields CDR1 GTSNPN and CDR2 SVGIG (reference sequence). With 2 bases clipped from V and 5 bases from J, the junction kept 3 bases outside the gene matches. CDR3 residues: CAWSFQGDQPQHF. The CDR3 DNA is TGTGCCTGGAGTTTCCAGGGGGATCAGCCCCAGCATTTT. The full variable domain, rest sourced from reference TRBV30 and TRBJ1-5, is SQTIHQWPATLVQPVGSPLSLECTVEGTSNPNLYWYRQAAGRGLQLLFYSVGIGQISSEVPQNLSASRPQDRQFILSSKKLLLSDSGFYLCAWSFQGDQPQHFGDGTRLSIL.

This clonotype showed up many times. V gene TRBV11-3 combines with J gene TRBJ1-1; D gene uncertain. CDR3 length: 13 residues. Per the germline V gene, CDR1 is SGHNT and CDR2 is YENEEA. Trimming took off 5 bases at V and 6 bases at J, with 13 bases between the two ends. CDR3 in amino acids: CASSPQVNPEAFF. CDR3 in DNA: TGTGCCAGCAGCCCCCAGGTTAACCCTGAAGCTTTCTTT. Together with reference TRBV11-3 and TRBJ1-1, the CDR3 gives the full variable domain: EAGVVQSPRYKIIEKKQPVAFWCNPISGHNTLYWYLQNLGQGPELLIRYENEEAVDDSQLPKDRFSAERLKGVDSTLKIQPAELGDSAVYLCASSPQVNPEAFFGQGTRLTVV.

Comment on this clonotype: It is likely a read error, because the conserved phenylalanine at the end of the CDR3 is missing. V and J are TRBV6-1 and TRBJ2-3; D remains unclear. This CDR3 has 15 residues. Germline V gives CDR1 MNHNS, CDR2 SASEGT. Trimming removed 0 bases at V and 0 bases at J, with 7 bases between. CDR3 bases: TGTGCCAGCAGTGAAGCAGGGAAGAGCACAGATACGCAGTATTCT. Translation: CASSEAGKSTDTQYS.

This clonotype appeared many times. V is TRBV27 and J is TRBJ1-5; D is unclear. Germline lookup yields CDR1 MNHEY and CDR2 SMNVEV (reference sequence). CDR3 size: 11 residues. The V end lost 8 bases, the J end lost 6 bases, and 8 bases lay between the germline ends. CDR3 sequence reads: CASGGSQPQHF. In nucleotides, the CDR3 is TGTGCCAGCGGAGGGTCTCAGCCCCAGCATTTT.

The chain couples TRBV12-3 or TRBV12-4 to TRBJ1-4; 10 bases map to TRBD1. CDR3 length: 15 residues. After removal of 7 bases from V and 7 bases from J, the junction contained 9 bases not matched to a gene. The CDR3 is CASNRGGQGLEKLFF. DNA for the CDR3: TGTGCCAGCAATCGTGGGGGACAGGGGCTTGAAAAACTGTTTTTT.

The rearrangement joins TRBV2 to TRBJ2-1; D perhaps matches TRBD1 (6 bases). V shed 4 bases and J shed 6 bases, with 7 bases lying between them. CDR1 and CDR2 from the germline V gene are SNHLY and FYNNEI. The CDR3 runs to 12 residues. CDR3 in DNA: TGTGCCAGCAGTGTACAGGGCAATGAGCAGTTCTTC. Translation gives CASSVQGNEQFF.

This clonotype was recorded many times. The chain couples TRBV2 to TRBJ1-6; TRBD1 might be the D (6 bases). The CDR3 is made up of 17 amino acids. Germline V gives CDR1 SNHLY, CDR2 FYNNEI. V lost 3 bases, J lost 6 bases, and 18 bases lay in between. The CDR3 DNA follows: TGTGCCAGCAGTGACGTGCGGCTAGGGGGGGTTAATTCACCCCTCCACTTT. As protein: CASSDVRLGGVNSPLHF.

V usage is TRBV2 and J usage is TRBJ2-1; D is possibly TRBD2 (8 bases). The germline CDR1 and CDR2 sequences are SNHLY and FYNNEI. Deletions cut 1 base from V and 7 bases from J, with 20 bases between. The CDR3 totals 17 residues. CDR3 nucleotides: TGTGCCAGCAGTGAAGACAGGGGCCTAGCGGGTGGTAATGAGCAGTTCTTC. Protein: CASSEDRGLAGGNEQFF.

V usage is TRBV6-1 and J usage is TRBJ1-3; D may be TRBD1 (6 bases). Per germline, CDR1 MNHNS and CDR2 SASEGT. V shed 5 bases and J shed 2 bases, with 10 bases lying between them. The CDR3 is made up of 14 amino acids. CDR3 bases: TGTGCCAGCAGTTTAACAGGGCCTGGAAACACCATATATTTT. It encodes CASSLTGPGNTIYF.

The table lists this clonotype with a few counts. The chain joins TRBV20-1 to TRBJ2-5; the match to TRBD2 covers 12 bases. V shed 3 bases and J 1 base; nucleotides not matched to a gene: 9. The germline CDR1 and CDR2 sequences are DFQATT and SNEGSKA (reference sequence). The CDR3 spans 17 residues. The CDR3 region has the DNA TGCAGTGCTAGGGGGACGACTAGCGGGGGAACCCAAGAGACCCAGTACTTC. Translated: CSARGTTSGGTQETQYF.

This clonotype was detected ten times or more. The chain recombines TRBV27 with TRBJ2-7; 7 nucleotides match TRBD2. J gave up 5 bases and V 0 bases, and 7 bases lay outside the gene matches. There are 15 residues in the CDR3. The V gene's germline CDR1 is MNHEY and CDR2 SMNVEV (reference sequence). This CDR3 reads CASSLSGGPSHEQYV. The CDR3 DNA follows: TGTGCCAGCAGTTTATCGGGAGGGCCTTCCCACGAGCAGTACGTC.